This TCR beta chain was observed in a study of identical twins. Whole-study findings and limits: The abundant beta clonotypes from cord blood had fewer insertions, and memory repertoires had none of this.

V gave up 1 base and J gave up 1 base, with 9 bases separating them. CDR3 length: 15 amino acids. Germline CDR1 is SGHRS and CDR2 is YFSETQ. With template switching, a universal primer site was added, and the cDNA carried unique molecular identifiers. TCRdb recomputed calls from the 5' RACE reads with MiXCR, one row per CDR3 protein. The data contain under 400,000 distinct CDR3 sequences, approximately 9.1% of them singletons. This clonotype occurred many times. Its antigen is unidentified. This TCR derives from a woman between 50 and 59 years old in good health. Sequencing was done on a sample of naive T cells sorted from blood. The chain combines TRBV5-1 with TRBJ2-1; D is undetermined. The CDR3 loop reads CASSLTTLSYNEQFF. In DNA, the CDR3 is TGCGCCAGCAGCTTGACAACCCTGTCCTACAATGAGCAGTTCTTC.